This passage covers 29 T cell receptor beta chains from one sample sequenced in a study of Ad26.COV2.S vaccination and SARS-CoV-2 variants. Treatment in this sample: some 19 received Ad26.COV2.S at low or high dose, single or two shots; about five received placebo; per-sample allocation not given. Collection of the samples took place on day 63 after the first injection of vaccine or placebo. Only in-frame clones appear in the TCRdb table, and some are missing; sequencing was by immunoSEQ multiplex PCR. The data contain around 400,000 clones, approximately 92% of them seen just once; the ten biggest clones take up 9.5% to 15%. The sample consisted of peripheral blood, taken in a trial of Ad26.COV2.S vaccine versus placebo. Source of these receptors: a person between 18 and 59 years old who received the Ad26.COV2.S COVID-19 vaccine or a placebo.

This sequence joins TRBV27 and TRBJ2-7; possibly TRBD2 for D (5 bases). The CDR3 runs to 13 residues. The V end lost 3 bases, the J end lost 5 bases, and 11 bases lay between the germline ends. Germline V CDR1 and CDR2: MNHEY, SMNVEV (reference sequence). The CDR3 nucleotides read TGTGCCAGCAGTTTTAACCCGGGAAACGAGCAGTACTTC. Translation: CASSFNPGNEQYF.

This chain uses TRBV5-4 with TRBJ2-5; TRBD2 is a possible D gene (5 bases). The V gene's germline CDR1 is SGHNT and CDR2 YYREEE (reference sequence). V dropped 0 bases and J dropped 1 base, with 10 bases sitting between them. This CDR3 has 15 residues. For the CDR3, the DNA is TGTGCCAGCAGCTTGGGAGGGCCGGTCCAAGAGACCCAGTACTTC. Its protein product is CASSLGGPVQETQYF. The full variable domain, rest sourced from reference TRBV5-4 and TRBJ2-5, is ETGVTQSPTHLIKTRGQQVTLRCSSQSGHNTVSWYQQALGQGPQFIFQYYREEENGRGNFPPRFSGLQFPNYSSELNVNALELDDSALYLCASSLGGPVQETQYFGPGTRLLVL.

V is TRBV10-2 and J is TRBJ2-3; D not certain. V lost 5 bases and J 5 bases, leaving 11 bases between the germline ends. CDR1 WSHSY and CDR2 SAAADI come from the germline V gene. CDR3 length: 13 residues. The CDR3 is CASSNVPRDTQYF. CDR3 DNA sequence: TGCGCCAGCAGTAATGTTCCTAGAGATACGCAGTATTTT.

The chain is built from TRBV2 and TRBJ2-5; D remains unclear. V gave up 4 bases and J gave up 3 bases, with 6 bases separating them. The CDR3 consists of 12 residues. Germline CDR1 and CDR2: SNHLY and FYNNEI. In DNA form, the CDR3 reads TGTGCCAGCAGTGCCTTAGAAGAGACCCAGTACTTC. It codes for CASSALEETQYF.

The CDR3 coding sequence is TGCGCCAGCAGCCCGGAACCCCTCTCCTACAATGAGCAGTTCTTC. Amino acid sequence: CASSPEPLSYNEQFF. The chain carries TRBV4-1 and TRBJ2-1; no firm D call. Germline-derived CDR1 and CDR2 are MGHRA and YSYEKL. The CDR3 covers 15 residues. Trimming removed 4 bases at V and 0 bases at J, with 10 bases between.

V gene TRBV18 combines with J gene TRBJ2-5, with D possibly matching TRBD1 (6 bases). Germline assignment: CDR1 KGHSH and CDR2 LQKENI. This CDR3 region has 14 residues. V lost 1 base, J lost 0 bases, and 6 bases lay in between. The CDR3 DNA sequence: TGTGCCAGCTCACCACGGGACAACCAAGAGACCCAGTACTTC. It encodes CASSPRDNQETQYF.

The chain has TRBV28 and TRBJ2-3; D is ambiguous. Trimming took off 4 bases at V and 4 bases at J, with 12 bases between the two ends. In germline, CDR1 is MDHEN, CDR2 SYDVKM. The CDR3 contains 14 residues. The CDR3 region is CASSSPLLADTQYF. DNA of the CDR3: TGTGCCAGCAGTTCTCCACTTTTAGCAGATACGCAGTATTTT.

The chain employs TRBV27 and TRBJ2-3, with D possibly being TRBD2 (6 bases). Trimming left V 2 bases short and J 2 bases short, with 11 bases between. Germline lookup yields CDR1 MNHEY and CDR2 SMNVEV (reference sequence). The CDR3 loop spans 15 amino acids. The CDR3 sequence: CASSLRSGLTDTQYF. CDR3 coding DNA: TGTGCCAGCAGTTTACGGAGCGGGCTCACAGATACGCAGTATTTT.

DNA of the CDR3: TGCGCCAGCAGCTTGGGAGACTTAACGGGGGGCGGAACAGATACGCAGTATTTT. Encoded protein: CASSLGDLTGGGTDTQYF. The gene calls are TRBV5-1 and TRBJ2-3; TRBD2 is a possible D gene (7 bases). The germline V and J ends were trimmed by 0 bases and 3 bases, with 20 bases remaining between them. Per the germline V gene, CDR1 is SGHRS and CDR2 is YFSETQ. CDR3 length: 18 amino acids. Supplemented by reference TRBV5-1 and TRBJ2-3, the full variable domain reads KAGVTQTPRYLIKTRGQQVTLSCSPISGHRSVSWYQQTPGQGLQFLFEYFSETQRNKGNFPGRFSGRQFSNSRSEMNVSTLELGDSALYLCASSLGDLTGGGTDTQYFGPGTRLTVL.

In DNA, the CDR3 is TGCGCCACCAGGGTTCCGACTAGCGGGAGTATGGGCAATGAGCAGTTCTTC. This codes for CATRVPTSGSMGNEQFF. The genes are TRBV5-1 and TRBJ2-1; TRBD2 aligns across 12 bases. The CDR3 has 17 amino acids. Trimming cost V 9 bases and J 6 bases; bases outside gene matches: 16. Germline loops: CDR1 SGHRS, CDR2 YFSETQ.

V is TRBV7-8 and J is TRBJ2-3; perhaps TRBD2 as D (5 bases). Trimming cost V 4 bases and J 0 bases, with 11 bases left between them. The CDR3 covers 15 residues. Germline V gene sequence: CDR1 SGHVS, CDR2 FQNEAQ. The CDR3 sequence is CASSYRTLSTDTQYF. The CDR3 DNA reads as TGTGCCAGCAGCTACCGGACTCTCAGCACAGATACGCAGTATTTT.

V usage is TRBV19 and J usage is TRBJ2-2, with TRBD1 matching 8 bases. The CDR3 sequence is 16 residues long. Trimming cost V 4 bases and J 1 base; bases outside gene matches: 5. Per germline, CDR1 LNHDA and CDR2 SQIVND (reference sequence). The CDR3 nucleotides read TGTGCCAGTAGTACTTGGACAGGGCAGAACACCGGGGAGCTGTTTTTT. Translated, it gives CASSTWTGQNTGELFF.

The chain uses TRBV2 and TRBJ2-2; 8 nucleotides match TRBD2. V trimming: 8 bases; J trimming: 3 bases; junction bases outside the gene matches: 8. The germline gives CDR1 SNHLY, CDR2 FYNNEI. The CDR3 consists of 15 residues. CDR3 coding DNA: TGTGCCAGCGCTAATAGACTAGCGTACACCGGGGAGCTGTTTTTT. It yields the protein CASANRLAYTGELFF.

The chain has TRBV19 and TRBJ1-5; 8 nucleotides match TRBD1. V shed 5 bases and J 5 bases; nucleotides not matched to a gene: 5. Germline-derived CDR1 and CDR2 are LNHDA and SQIVND (reference sequence). The CDR3 contains 14 residues. Here the CDR3 reads CASSVLDRDQPQHF. As DNA, the CDR3 is TGTGCCAGTAGTGTCCTGGACAGGGATCAGCCCCAGCATTTT.

This sequence joins TRBV2 and TRBJ2-5; 7 bases line up with TRBD2. Germline assignment: CDR1 SNHLY and CDR2 FYNNEI. J lost 2 bases, V lost 4 bases, and 4 bases had no gene match. The CDR3 length is 14 residues. CDR3 bases: TGTGCCAGCAGTGTACAAGCGGGGCAAGAGACCCAGTACTTC. This codes for CASSVQAGQETQYF.

The chain recombines TRBV6-5 with TRBJ1-2, with unresolved D. V was trimmed by 3 bases and J by 4 bases, leaving 3 bases between them. Germline CDR1 reads MNHEY; CDR2 reads SVGAGI. This CDR3 contains 11 residues. The CDR3 DNA reads TGTGCCAGCAGTTATATCTATGGCTACACCTTC. Its protein product is CASSYIYGYTF.

This clone was seen once. The genes are TRBV24-1 and TRBJ2-2; a weak D match, TRBD1 (5 bases). Trimming removed 1 base at V and 4 bases at J, with 9 bases between. This CDR3 comprises 15 residues. Germline lookup yields CDR1 KGHDR and CDR2 SFDVKD. CDR3 loop: CATSDFRQSTGELFF. The CDR3 DNA reads TGTGCCACCAGTGATTTCCGACAGAGCACCGGGGAGCTGTTTTTT.

The chain is built from TRBV7-2 and TRBJ2-7; TRBD1 matches at 9 bases. There are 15 residues in the CDR3. Germline trimming cut 2 bases from V and 3 bases from J; bases unmatched to any gene: 5. Germline CDR1 and CDR2: SGHTA and FQGNSA. CDR3 region: CASSLLGQGFYEQYF. CDR3 bases: TGTGCCAGCAGCTTACTGGGACAGGGATTCTACGAGCAGTACTTC.

As DNA, the CDR3 is TGTGCCAGCAGCTTAGGGCCAGGGGGCAGGGAGACCCAGTACTTC. It encodes CASSLGPGGRETQYF. The rearrangement links TRBV7-3 to TRBJ2-5; 8 bases are shared with TRBD1. This CDR3 is built from 15 residues. J gave up 5 bases and V 2 bases, and 7 bases lay outside the gene matches. CDR1 and CDR2 from the germline V gene are SGHTA and FQGTGA. The full variable domain, completed using reference TRBV7-3 and TRBJ2-5, is GAGVSQTPSNKVTEKGKYVELRCDPISGHTALYWYRQSLGQGPEFLIYFQGTGAADDSGLPNDRFFAVRPEGSVSTLKIQRTERGDSAVYLCASSLGPGGRETQYFGPGTRLLVL.

The rearrangement joins TRBV6-5 to TRBJ2-7; 7 bases agree with TRBD2. There are 13 residues in the CDR3. The V and J ends lost 5 bases and 7 bases, in that order; junction bases with no gene match: 8. CDR1 is MNHEY, CDR2 SVGAGI, per germline. CDR3 coding DNA: TGTGCCAGCAGTCCGACTAGCTCCGGGGAGCAGTACTTC. It encodes CASSPTSSGEQYF.

With respect to this clone: The same CDR3 also results from other DNA sequences found in this sample. J is TRBJ2-5 and V is TRBV30; D possibly corresponds to TRBD1 (5 bases). The CDR3 has 15 residues. Trimming left V 0 bases short and J 2 bases short, with 13 bases between. In germline, CDR1 is GTSNPN, CDR2 SVGIG (reference sequence). Here the CDR3 reads CAWSVGAGLQETQYF. The CDR3 DNA reads TGTGCCTGGAGTGTAGGGGCAGGGCTACAAGAGACCCAGTACTTC.

The V gene is TRBV7-6, the J gene TRBJ1-3; unclear D gene. Deletions cut 0 bases from V and 1 base from J, with 10 bases between. The germline gives CDR1 SGHVS, CDR2 FNYEAQ. This CDR3 region has 16 residues. The CDR3 DNA follows: TGTGCCAGCAGCTTAGCTGTGGGGAATTCTGGAAACACCATATATTTT. Amino acids: CASSLAVGNSGNTIYF.

The rearrangement links TRBV30 to TRBJ1-2; D unresolved. The V end lost 6 bases, the J end lost 0 bases, and 17 bases lay between the germline ends. Germline assignment: CDR1 GTSNPN and CDR2 SVGIG (reference sequence). This CDR3 region has 15 residues. CDR3 amino acids: CACQWVTRANYGYTF. CDR3 coding DNA: TGTGCCTGTCAATGGGTAACTCGAGCTAACTATGGCTACACCTTC.

This chain joins TRBV7-2 and TRBJ1-1; D is possibly TRBD1 (5 bases). Germline CDR1 reads SGHTA; CDR2 reads FQGNSA. V was clipped by 2 bases and J by 1 base, with 11 bases between them. CDR3 length equals 15 residues. The CDR3 region has the DNA TGTGCCAGCAGCTTAAAGGGAGGACAGAACACTGAAGCTTTCTTT. Its translation: CASSLKGGQNTEAFF.

The J gene is TRBJ1-2, the V gene TRBV28; no firm D call. The ends were cut back, 2 bases at V and 2 bases at J, with 6 bases in the middle. CDR1 MDHEN and CDR2 SYDVKM come from the germline V gene. This CDR3 is built from 13 residues. CDR3 region: CASSLLINYGYTF. The CDR3 region has the DNA TGTGCCAGCAGTTTACTGATAAACTATGGCTACACCTTC.

This chain connects TRBV4-1 to TRBJ1-2, with D maybe TRBD1 (5 bases). The V end lost 1 base, the J end lost 3 bases, and 15 bases lay between the germline ends. The CDR3 runs 16 residues. Germline CDR1 and CDR2: MGHRA and YSYEKL. The CDR3 DNA sequence: TGCGCCAGCAGCCAAGGGTTCATAGGGGCTTACTATGGCTACACCTTC. It translates to CASSQGFIGAYYGYTF.

The V gene is TRBV9, the J gene TRBJ1-3; 9 bases map to TRBD1. There are 18 residues in the CDR3. J gave up 0 bases and V 0 bases, and 7 bases lay outside the gene matches. From germline, CDR1 is SGDLS and CDR2 YYNGEE. This CDR3 reads CASSVGWGTGTSGNTIYF. CDR3 sequence (DNA): TGTGCCAGCAGCGTAGGGTGGGGGACAGGGACCTCTGGAAACACCATATATTTT.

This sequence joins TRBV28 and TRBJ2-4, with 8 nucleotides matching TRBD1. The CDR3 runs to 17 residues. V lost 1 base to trimming and J lost 6 bases; unmatched junction nucleotides: 11. Per germline, CDR1 MDHEN and CDR2 SYDVKM. In DNA form, the CDR3 reads TGTGCCAGCAGTTTATTAACAGGGGGGTGGCTTTTAAACATTCAGTACTTC. It codes for CASSLLTGGWLLNIQYF. The full variable domain, in which reference TRBV28 and TRBJ2-4 provide the parts outside the CDR3, is DVKVTQSSRYLVKRTGEKVFLECVQDMDHENMFWYRQDPGLGLRLIYFSYDVKMKEKGDIPEGYSVSREKKERFSLILESASTNQTSMYLCASSLLTGGWLLNIQYFGAGTRLSVL.

The genes are TRBV6-1 and TRBJ2-7; TRBD1 aligns across 10 bases. In germline, CDR1 is MNHNS, CDR2 SASEGT. The V gene end was trimmed by 1 base and the J gene end by 4 bases; junction bases not matched to a gene: 7. The CDR3 consists of 16 residues. CDR3 loop: CASSEEEAGQGYEQYF. In DNA form, the CDR3 reads TGTGCCAGCAGTGAAGAGGAGGCGGGACAGGGGTACGAGCAGTACTTC.